These 18 T cell receptor beta chains originate from one sample sequenced in a study of blood T cell repertoires in COVID-19. TCRdb keeps only in-frame clones here, not all; method: immunoSEQ multiplex PCR. The sample lists more than 200,000 clones, around 87% occurring once. What was sequenced was peripheral blood. The receptor set was obtained from a woman aged 60-70 years with COVID-19, enrolled during active disease.

The rearrangement joins TRBV7-8 to TRBJ1-6, with 12 bases aligning to TRBD1. The V gene's germline CDR1 is SGHVS and CDR2 FQNEAQ. The CDR3 has 18 amino acids. V lost 1 base to trimming and J lost 0 bases; unmatched junction nucleotides: 1. This chain's CDR3 is CASSLGGQGASYNSPLHF. In DNA, the CDR3 is TGTGCCAGCAGCTTAGGGGGACAGGGGGCCTCCTATAATTCACCCCTCCACTTT.

CDR3 coding DNA: TGTGCCAGCAGTTACCGCGAGATCAGGGGAAACCGTGAAGCTTTCTTT. Amino acid sequence: CASSYREIRGNREAFF. V gene TRBV6-5 combines with J gene TRBJ1-1; TRBD1 is a possible D gene (6 bases). Germline CDR1 MNHEY, CDR2 SVGAGI. Trimming took off 2 bases at V and 7 bases at J, with 20 bases between the two ends. The CDR3 loop spans 16 amino acids.

This chain uses TRBV5-5 with TRBJ2-7; TRBD2 matches 10 bases. This CDR3 is built from 15 residues. Germline V CDR1 and CDR2: SGHKS, YYEKEE (reference sequence). The V and J ends lost 3 bases and 4 bases, in that order; junction bases with no gene match: 7. The CDR3 coding sequence is TGTGCCAGCAGCTGGGTAGCGGGAGGACCGTACGAGCAGTACTTC. Its protein product is CASSWVAGGPYEQYF. The full variable domain, rest sourced from reference TRBV5-5 and TRBJ2-7, is DAGVTQSPTHLIKTRGQQVTLRCSPISGHKSVSWYQQVLGQGPQFIFQYYEKEERGRGNFPDRFSARQFPNYSSELNVNALLLGDSALYLCASSWVAGGPYEQYFGPGTRLTVT.

The chain uses TRBV15 and TRBJ2-7, with 7 nucleotides matching TRBD1. J lost 3 bases, V lost 3 bases, and 2 bases had no gene match. The CDR3 consists of 13 residues. CDR1 is LNHNV, CDR2 YYDKDF, per germline (reference sequence). The CDR3 region is CATSRDRSYEQYF. CDR3 nucleotide sequence: TGTGCCACCAGCAGGGACAGGAGCTACGAGCAGTACTTC.

V and J are TRBV5-1 and TRBJ1-2, with TRBD1 identical over 7 bases. The CDR3 runs to 14 residues. The V gene end was trimmed by 6 bases and the J gene end by 6 bases; junction bases not matched to a gene: 11. The germline gives CDR1 SGHRS, CDR2 YFSETQ. CDR3 residues: CASTLATGLNGYTF. CDR3 DNA sequence: TGCGCCAGCACCCTCGCGACAGGGTTGAATGGCTACACCTTC.

The gene calls are TRBV2 and TRBJ1-4, with 10 bases that match TRBD1. J was trimmed by 7 bases and V by 6 bases; bases with no gene match: 14. Germline CDR1 reads SNHLY; CDR2 reads FYNNEI. The CDR3 runs to 17 residues. The CDR3 sequence is CASSRVPGQGRREKLFF. The CDR3 nucleotides read TGTGCCAGCAGCCGTGTCCCGGGACAGGGGCGGCGTGAAAAACTGTTTTTT. Complete variable domain (other parts from reference TRBV2 and TRBJ1-4): EPEVTQTPSHQVTQMGQEVILRCVPISNHLYFYWYRQILGQKVEFLVSFYNNEISEKSEIFDDQFSVERPDGSNFTLKIRSTKLEDSAMYFCASSRVPGQGRREKLFFGSGTQLSVL.

This chain uses TRBV28 with TRBJ1-5; 9 bases agree with TRBD1. V shed 5 bases and J 7 bases; nucleotides not matched to a gene: 12. CDR1 is MDHEN and CDR2 is SYDVKM in the germline V gene. The CDR3 sequence is 16 residues long. CDR3 nucleotides: TGTGCCAGCAGTCCGCCCGGGACAGGGACAGGCCAGCCCCAGCATTTT. As protein: CASSPPGTGTGQPQHF. Complete variable domain (other parts from reference TRBV28 and TRBJ1-5): DVKVTQSSRYLVKRTGEKVFLECVQDMDHENMFWYRQDPGLGLRLIYFSYDVKMKEKGDIPEGYSVSREKKERFSLILESASTNQTSMYLCASSPPGTGTGQPQHFGDGTRLSIL.

This chain uses TRBV10-3 with TRBJ2-2, with TRBD1 identical over 10 bases. The germline CDR1 and CDR2 sequences are ENHRY and SYGVKD. Unmatched junction bases numbered 7, after V lost 6 bases and J lost 6 bases. This CDR3 comprises 15 residues. CDR3 protein: CAIRGDRGEAGELFF. The CDR3 region has the DNA TGTGCCATCAGAGGGGACAGGGGTGAAGCCGGGGAGCTGTTTTTT.

The chain carries TRBV11-3 and TRBJ2-1; 13 bases agree with TRBD2. V was clipped by 4 bases and J by 5 bases; unmatched bases: 5. The germline gives CDR1 SGHNT, CDR2 YENEEA. The CDR3 loop spans 16 amino acids. The CDR3 sequence is CASSSRLAGGDNEQFF. Written as DNA, the CDR3 is TGTGCCAGCAGCTCACGACTAGCGGGAGGCGACAATGAGCAGTTCTTC.

This clone was observed once. The rearrangement links TRBV12-2 to TRBJ2-7; whether TRBD1, the table's D call, matches the DNA was not checked. TRBV12-2 is described as a pseudogene. The CDR3 spans 17 residues. As DNA, the CDR3 is TGTGCAAGTCGCGGGAGTAGTGCGACAGGGAGATTTTACGAGCAGTACTTC. Residues: CASRGSSATGRFYEQYF.

The chain uses TRBV7-9 and TRBJ2-7; 12 nucleotides agree with TRBD2. With V trimmed by 5 bases and J by 0 bases, 2 bases remained unmatched. CDR3 size: 15 residues. Per germline, CDR1 SEHNR and CDR2 FQNEAQ (reference sequence). The CDR3 DNA reads as TGTGCCAGCAGCCAACTAGCGGGAGGCTCCTACGAGCAGTACTTC. Its protein is CASSQLAGGSYEQYF.

The chain is built from TRBV11-2 and TRBJ1-1; unclear D gene. Trimming left V 5 bases short and J 4 bases short, with 17 bases between. The germline CDR1 and CDR2 sequences are SGHAT and FQNNGV. This CDR3 contains 15 residues. The CDR3, as DNA: TGTGCCAGCAGCGTAGTCCAAGGTCGAGGCACTGAAGCTTTCTTT. Amino acids: CASSVVQGRGTEAFF.

The rearrangement links TRBV27 to TRBJ1-1; D is ambiguous. The ends were cut back, 2 bases at V and 3 bases at J, with 16 bases in the middle. The CDR3 contains 16 residues. The germline V gene encodes CDR1 MNHEY and CDR2 SMNVEV (reference sequence). The DNA for the CDR3 is TGTGCCAGCAGTTTAGGGTTACGGGGTTTGGACACTGAAGCTTTCTTT. Translated, it gives CASSLGLRGLDTEAFF.

The CDR3 DNA sequence: TGTGCCAGTAGTATCCAGGGGGCTGTTGGTTCGACTAATGAAAAACTGTTTTTT. Translated: CASSIQGAVGSTNEKLFF. The rearrangement links TRBV19 to TRBJ1-4; 8 bases are shared with TRBD1. The CDR3 sequence is 18 residues long. V was clipped by 3 bases and J by 2 bases; unmatched bases: 11. CDR1 and CDR2 (germline): LNHDA, SQIVND (reference sequence).

The chain uses TRBV5-1 and TRBJ1-4, with D possibly TRBD1 on 6 matching bases. V dropped 4 bases and J dropped 2 bases, with 12 bases sitting between them. In germline, CDR1 is SGHRS, CDR2 YFSETQ. The CDR3 extends over 15 amino acids. CDR3: CASSVQGRTNEKLFF. The CDR3 DNA reads as TGCGCCAGCAGCGTACAGGGACGGACTAATGAAAAACTGTTTTTT.

The chain recombines TRBV7-6 with TRBJ2-2, with D possibly matching TRBD2 (6 bases). CDR3 size: 16 residues. V gave up 5 bases and J gave up 6 bases, with 19 bases separating them. Germline CDR1 reads SGHVS; CDR2 reads FNYEAQ. CDR3 residues: CASSADRSGWAGELFF. CDR3 sequence (DNA): TGTGCCAGCAGCGCGGACCGGAGCGGGTGGGCCGGGGAGCTGTTTTTT.

CDR3 bases: TGCGCCAGCAGCTACGGGACAGGCAATCAGCCCCAGCATTTT. Translation: CASSYGTGNQPQHF. This chain connects TRBV5-1 to TRBJ1-5, with 7 bases aligning to TRBD1. CDR1 is SGHRS and CDR2 is YFSETQ in the germline V gene. J lost 2 bases, V lost 3 bases, and 2 bases had no gene match. This CDR3 has 14 residues.

V is TRBV24-1 and J is TRBJ2-1; 10 nucleotides match TRBD2. V dropped 8 bases and J dropped 8; count of bases not matched to a gene: 5. The germline CDR1 and CDR2 sequences are KGHDR and SFDVKD. This CDR3 comprises 13 residues. Here the CDR3 reads CATTSGRAHEQFF. The CDR3, as DNA: TGTGCCACCACGAGCGGGAGGGCCCATGAGCAGTTCTTC.